One sample yielded the 16 T cell receptor beta chains listed below, sequenced in a study of CDR3 diversity in severe acne. TCRdb recomputed calls from the PCR reads with MiXCR, one row per CDR3 protein. The data show around 85,000 distinct CDR3 sequences, about half seen once. Input material: blood. These receptors came from a male donor with severe acne vulgaris.

As to this clonotype: One base away lies a much larger clone, so this may be a sequencing read error. This chain links TRBV5-1 with TRBJ2-2, with D possibly being TRBD2 (6 bases). The CDR3 length is 14 residues. Germline V gene lookup returns CDR1 SGHRS and CDR2 YFSETQ. As DNA, the CDR3 is TGCGCCAGCAACTTGGCCGGGAGCACCGGGGAGCTGTTTTTT. Translated: CASNLAGSTGELFF. Full variable domain (missing parts from reference TRBV5-1 and TRBJ2-2): KAGVTQTPRYLIKTRGQQVTLSCSPISGHRSVSWYQQTPGQGLQFLFEYFSETQRNKGNFPGRFSGRQFSNSRSEMNVSTLELGDSALYLCASNLAGSTGELFFGEGSRLTVL.

As to this clonotype: This may come from a read error, since a much larger clone is one base off. This rearrangement joins TRBV15 to TRBJ2-3; D ambiguous. The CDR3 contains 14 residues. Trimming took off 0 bases at V and 8 bases at J, with 12 bases between the two ends. In germline, CDR1 is LNHNV, CDR2 YYDKDF (reference sequence). CDR3 sequence: CATSRDYERGTQYF. The DNA for the CDR3 is TGTGCCACCAGCAGAGATTATGAAAGAGGTACGCAGTATTTT. Supplemented by reference TRBV15 and TRBJ2-3, the full variable domain reads DAMVIQNPRYQVTQFGKPVTLSCSQTLNHNVMYWYQQKSSQAPKLLFHYYDKDFNNEADTPDNFQSRRPNTSFCFLDIRSPGLGDTAMYLCATSRDYERGTQYFGPGTRLTVL.

The rearrangement joins TRBV11-3 to TRBJ1-3; D is undetermined. This CDR3 spans 15 amino acids. Trimming took 3 bases from V and 1 from J, leaving 10 bases between them. Per germline, CDR1 SGHNT and CDR2 YENEEA. This CDR3 reads CASSFGPSSGNTIYF. In DNA, the CDR3 is TGTGCCAGCAGCTTTGGCCCGTCTTCTGGAAACACCATATATTTT.

This clonotype was seen a few times. The V gene is TRBV7-8, the J gene TRBJ2-1; 14 bases agree with TRBD2. The CDR3 spans 16 residues. V trimming: 5 bases; J trimming: 6 bases; junction bases outside the gene matches: 6. The germline V gene has CDR1 SGHVS and CDR2 FQNEAQ. The CDR3 loop is CASSPGTSGSPNEQFF. In DNA, the CDR3 is TGTGCCAGCAGCCCAGGGACTAGCGGGAGTCCCAATGAGCAGTTCTTC.

In nucleotides, the CDR3 is TGTGCCAGCAGCTTAGAAGTAACTAGCGGGACCACAGATACGCAGTATTTT. Its translation is CASSLEVTSGTTDTQYF. The J gene is TRBJ2-3, the V gene TRBV11-2, with 10 bases fitting TRBD2. Germline V gene data show CDR1 as SGHAT and CDR2 as FQNNGV. This CDR3 is built from 17 residues. The trim removed 0 bases at V and 2 bases at J, leaving 5 bases unmatched. The complete variable domain, with remaining parts taken from reference TRBV11-2 and TRBJ2-3, reads EAGVAQSPRYKIIEKRQSVAFWCNPISGHATLYWYQQILGQGPKLLIQFQNNGVVDDSQLPKDRFSAERLKGVDSTLKIQPAKLEDSAVYLCASSLEVTSGTTDTQYFGPGTRLTVL.

The chain couples TRBV6-1 to TRBJ1-2; possibly TRBD1 for D (6 bases). The germline CDR1 and CDR2 sequences are MNHNS and SASEGT. CDR3 length: 13 residues. The V and J ends lost 2 bases and 8 bases respectively, with 12 bases between them. The CDR3 spells CASSETGREGYTF. DNA for the CDR3: TGTGCCAGCAGTGAAACAGGGCGGGAGGGCTACACCTTC.

This clonotype was seen a handful of times. The rearrangement uses TRBV7-9 and TRBJ2-7; a possible D gene is TRBD1 (6 bases). The CDR3 is 15 residues long. V was shortened by 5 bases and J by 4 bases, with 18 bases between the two germline ends. Germline V CDR1 and CDR2: SEHNR, FQNEAQ (reference sequence). CDR3 coding DNA: TGTGCCAGCAGCCCCTCCCGGGACAACCCTTACGAGCAGTACTTC. Amino acids: CASSPSRDNPYEQYF.

The chain employs TRBV7-9 and TRBJ2-3; unclear D gene. This CDR3 contains 13 residues. With 1 base removed from V and 5 bases from J, the gap between germline ends came to 7 bases. Germline V gives CDR1 SEHNR, CDR2 FQNEAQ (reference sequence). The CDR3 region has the DNA TGTGCCAGCAGCTTAGTTGGTGAAGATACGCAGTATTTT. This sequence encodes CASSLVGEDTQYF.

The chain recombines TRBV7-2 with TRBJ2-7, with 10 bases matching TRBD1. In germline, CDR1 is SGHTA, CDR2 FQGNSA. The CDR3 totals 15 residues. V lost 1 base and J lost 2; bases outside the gene matches: 2. CDR3 amino acids: CASSLGGQGAYEQYF. Written as DNA, the CDR3 is TGTGCCAGCAGCTTAGGAGGACAGGGGGCCTACGAGCAGTACTTC.

The rearrangement uses TRBV28 and TRBJ1-5; D call uncertain. This CDR3 comprises 14 residues. The ends were cut back, 5 bases at V and 4 bases at J, with 12 bases in the middle. Germline-derived CDR1 and CDR2 are MDHEN and SYDVKM. The CDR3 nucleotides read TGTGCCAGCAGTCAAGACGTTCTAAATCAGCCCCAGCATTTT. Translated, it gives CASSQDVLNQPQHF.

As concerns this clonotype: A read error may account for a junction end that differs from germline. J is TRBJ1-1 and V is TRBV24-1, with 9 bases aligning to TRBD1. CDR3 length equals 15 residues. CDR1 is KGHDR and CDR2 is SFDVKD in the germline V gene. Here the CDR3 reads CASSTWTGVDTEAFF. CDR3 DNA sequence: TGTGCCAGCAGTACGTGGACAGGGGTCGACACTGAAGCTTTCTTT.

In this sample, this clonotype turned up once. V gene TRBV24-1 combines with J gene TRBJ2-7, with D possibly TRBD1 on 5 matching bases. This CDR3 region has 16 residues. Per germline, CDR1 KGHDR and CDR2 SFDVKD. Deletions cut 3 bases from V and 0 bases from J, with 14 bases between. CDR3 in DNA: TGTGCCACCAGTGATCCCAGACAGTCCGGCTCCTACGAGCAGTACTTC. Translating gives CATSDPRQSGSYEQYF.

The genes are TRBV24-1 and TRBJ2-1; TRBD2 agrees at 15 bases. Germline values: CDR1 KGHDR, CDR2 SFDVKD. V gave up 12 bases and J gave up 4 bases; unmatched junction bases: 3. This CDR3 is built from 14 residues. Written as DNA, the CDR3 is TGTGCCTCTGGACTAGCGGGAGGGTACAATGAGCAGTTCTTC. Translation: CASGLAGGYNEQFF.

This clonotype was detected only once. The chain couples TRBV7-9 to TRBJ1-1; D gene ambiguous. V was pared by 7 bases and J by 0 bases, with 15 bases between. In germline, CDR1 is SEHNR, CDR2 FQNEAQ (reference sequence). The CDR3 consists of 15 residues. The CDR3 nucleotides read TGTGCCAGCAAAACACAAGGTGAAATGAACACTGAAGCTTTCTTT. It specifies CASKTQGEMNTEAFF. Based on the CDR3 plus reference TRBV7-9 and TRBJ1-1, the full variable domain is DTGVSQNPRHKITKRGQNVTFRCDPISEHNRLYWYRQTLGQGPEFLTYFQNEAQLEKSRLLSDRFSAERPKGSFSTLEIQRTEQGDSAMYLCASKTQGEMNTEAFFGQGTRLTVV.

V and J are TRBV9 and TRBJ2-1, with TRBD2 matching over 14 bases. V was pared by 4 bases and J by 9 bases, with 6 bases of the junction left unmatched. Germline-derived CDR1 and CDR2 are SGDLS and YYNGEE. There are 15 residues in the CDR3. CDR3 nucleotides: TGTGCCAGCAGCCTGGGACTAGCGGGAGTAACTGAGCAGTTCTTC. It is translated as CASSLGLAGVTEQFF.

A note on this clonotype: It may be a read error: a sequence one base away is much more abundant. The V call is TRBV4-2, the J call TRBJ2-7, with D possibly TRBD2 on 7 matching bases. The V gene lost 1 base and the J gene lost 5 bases, with 18 bases spanning the gap. CDR1 and CDR2 from the germline V gene are LGHNA and YNFKEQ. This CDR3 contains 16 residues. CDR3 in amino acids: CASSQAHGGRINEQYF. The CDR3, as DNA: TGTGCCAGCAGCCAAGCCCACGGGGGGCGTATCAACGAGCAGTACTTC.